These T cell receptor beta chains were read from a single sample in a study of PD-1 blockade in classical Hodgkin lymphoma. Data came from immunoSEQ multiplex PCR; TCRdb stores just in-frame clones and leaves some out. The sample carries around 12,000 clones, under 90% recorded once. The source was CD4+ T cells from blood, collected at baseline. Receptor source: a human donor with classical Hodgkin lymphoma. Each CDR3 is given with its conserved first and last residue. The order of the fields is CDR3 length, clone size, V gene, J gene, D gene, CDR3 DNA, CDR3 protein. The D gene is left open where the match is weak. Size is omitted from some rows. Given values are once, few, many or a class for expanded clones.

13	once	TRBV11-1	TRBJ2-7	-	TGTGCCAGCAGCTCCGCTGTTGGGAGGGAGCAGTACTTC	CASSSAVGREQYF
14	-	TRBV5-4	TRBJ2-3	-	TGTGCCAGCAGCTTGGCGGCAGGGGAAGATACGCAGTATTTT	CASSLAAGEDTQYF
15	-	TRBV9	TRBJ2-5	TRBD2	TGTGCCAGCAGCGTAGGAGCGGGAGATTTTGAGACCCAGTACTTC	CASSVGAGDFETQYF
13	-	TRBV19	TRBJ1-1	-	TGTGCCAGTAGTATAGTGTCAGGGTCGGAAGCTTTCTTT	CASSIVSGSEAFF
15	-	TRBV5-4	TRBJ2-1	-	TGTGCCAGCAGCTTGGGCGGGGCGACCTACAATGAGCAGTTCTTC	CASSLGGATYNEQFF
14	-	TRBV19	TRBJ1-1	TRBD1	TGTGCCAGTAGTATATACGGACAGGTCACTGAAGCTTTCTTT	CASSIYGQVTEAFF
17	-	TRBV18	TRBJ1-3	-	TGTGCCAGCTCACCACCGGGGCGGATCAGCTCTGGAAACACCATATATTTT	CASSPPGRISSGNTIYF
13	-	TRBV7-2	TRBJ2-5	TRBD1	TGTGCCAGCAGCCGACAGGGGGGCGAGACCCAGTACTTC	CASSRQGGETQYF
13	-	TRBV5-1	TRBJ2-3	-	TGCGCCAGCAGCTTGCGTAGCACAGATACGCAGTATTTT	CASSLRSTDTQYF
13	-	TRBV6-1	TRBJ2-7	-	TGTGCCAGCAGGGGGCTTGTCCACTACGAGCAGTACTTC	CASRGLVHYEQYF
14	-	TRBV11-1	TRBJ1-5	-	TGTGCCAGCAGCTCACAGGGTAGCAATCAGCCCCAGCATTTT	CASSSQGSNQPQHF
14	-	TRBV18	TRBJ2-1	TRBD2	TGTGCCAGCTCACCAGGGGGGGGACTTAATGAGCAGTTCTTC	CASSPGGGLNEQFF
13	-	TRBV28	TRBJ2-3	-	TGTGCCAGCAGTTTAGGGGGCACAGATACGCAGTATTTT	CASSLGGTDTQYF
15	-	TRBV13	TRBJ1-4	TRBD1	TGTGCCAGCAGCTTATACAGGGGAGGTGGGGAAAAACTGTTTTTT	CASSLYRGGGEKLFF
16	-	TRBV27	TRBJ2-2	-	TGTGCCAGCAGTTTATCTTCCACCTACATCACCGGGGAGCTGTTTTTT	CASSLSSTYITGELFF
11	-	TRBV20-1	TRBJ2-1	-	TGCAGTGCTAGAGATAGGGGTGAGCAGTTCTTC	CSARDRGEQFF
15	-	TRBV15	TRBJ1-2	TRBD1	TGTGCCACCAGCAGATTACCAACAGGGGTGCAGGGCTACACCTTC	CATSRLPTGVQGYTF
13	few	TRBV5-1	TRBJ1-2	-	TGCGCCAGCAGCTCTACAGGAGCTTATGGCTACACCTTC	CASSSTGAYGYTF
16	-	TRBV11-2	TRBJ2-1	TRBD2	TGTGCCAGCAGCCCTCCGGGACTAGCAGCTTACAATGAGCAGTTCTTC	CASSPPGLAAYNEQFF
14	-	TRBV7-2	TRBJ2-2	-	TGTGCCAGCAGCTCAACAGGGTTTTCAGGGGAGCTGTTTTTT	CASSSTGFSGELFF
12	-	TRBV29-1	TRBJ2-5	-	TGCAGCGTTGAAGCAGGGGAAGAGACCCAGTACTTC	CSVEAGEETQYF
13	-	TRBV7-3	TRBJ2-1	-	TGTGCCAGCAGCTTAAACGCCGCGGGTGAGCAGTTCTTC	CASSLNAAGEQFF
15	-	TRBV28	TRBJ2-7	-	TGTGCCAGCACGTTCCTGAGGGAATTCGGCTACGAGCAGTACTTC	CASTFLREFGYEQYF
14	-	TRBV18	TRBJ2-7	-	TGTGCCAGCTCACCCGAGGGCCTCTCCTACGAGCAGTACTTC	CASSPEGLSYEQYF
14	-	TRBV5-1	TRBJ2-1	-	TGCGCCAGCAGCCGAACACCACAGGAGGGTGAGCAGTTCTTC	CASSRTPQEGEQFF
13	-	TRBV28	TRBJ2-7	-	TGTGCCAGCGGCAGCTCAAACTCCTACGAGCAGTACTTC	CASGSSNSYEQYF